A single sample is the source of the 16 T cell receptor beta chains below, sequenced in a study of persistence of HIV-infected CD4 T cells. This was the immunoSEQ version 4 assay in survey mode. The table came from immunoSEQ multiplex PCR; TCRdb's copy has only in-frame clones and leaves some out. This sample has about 33,000 clones; more than 75% occur once, and the top ten carry 0.97%. Cells were stimulated with overlapping HIV-1 Gag 15-mer peptides. Sorted nonresponding memory CD4+ T cells were CD40L-negative, CD69-negative, CD45RO-high. Antigen specificity for these receptors is unknown. The specimen was cultured CD4+ T cells from PBMCs, collected from a patient who received antiretroviral therapy. The receptor set was obtained from an adult with HIV. The donor label of this sample is uncertain.

The count of this clone is one. The rearrangement links TRBV9 to TRBJ2-6; tentatively, D is TRBD1 (5 bases). Germline V CDR1 and CDR2: SGDLS, YYNGEE. This CDR3 region has 21 residues. The V end lost 0 bases, the J end lost 0 bases, and 22 bases lay between the germline ends. The DNA of the CDR3 is TGTGCCAGCAGCGTAGGACCCCGATGGGGCTCAACGATCTCTGGGGCCAACGTCCTGACTTTC. Translated: CASSVGPRWGSTISGANVLTF.

The chain couples TRBV3-1 (or the pseudogene TRBV3-2) to TRBJ1-2, with D perhaps TRBD1 (6 bases). Germline CDR1 reads LGHDT; CDR2 reads YNNKEL (reference sequence). Trimming took 4 bases from V and 6 from J, leaving 15 bases between them. This CDR3 comprises 14 residues. The CDR3 DNA sequence: TGTGCCAGCAGCCCAAGGCTACAGGGCGATGGCTACACCTTC. This gives the protein CASSPRLQGDGYTF.

Notes on this clone: Other DNA sequences in the sample encode the same CDR3. V and J are TRBV7-9 and TRBJ1-2; 8 nucleotides match TRBD1. CDR3 size: 14 residues. V lost 3 bases to trimming and J lost 4 bases; unmatched junction nucleotides: 4. Germline V CDR1 and CDR2: SEHNR, FQNEAQ (reference sequence). The CDR3 DNA is TGTGCCAGCAGCTTGGCGACAGGGGTCTATGGCTACACCTTC. It translates to CASSLATGVYGYTF.

The sample holds a few counts of this clone. This chain links TRBV7-9 with TRBJ1-1; D not resolved. Per germline, CDR1 SEHNR and CDR2 FQNEAQ (reference sequence). V gave up 1 base and J gave up 5 bases, with 8 bases separating them. This CDR3 has 13 amino acids. DNA for the CDR3: TGTGCCAGCAGCTTAGAGGGTTGGACTGAAGCTTTCTTT. Translated: CASSLEGWTEAFF.

The chain has TRBV5-6 and TRBJ1-6; weak D call: TRBD1 (6 bases). The CDR3 runs 15 residues. V lost 4 bases, J lost 7 bases, and 15 bases lay in between. CDR1 is SGHDT and CDR2 is YYEEEE in the germline V gene. CDR3 protein: CASSRGGRENSPLHF. As DNA, the CDR3 is TGTGCCAGCAGCCGCGGGGGCAGGGAGAATTCACCCCTCCACTTT. The whole variable domain, filled in from reference TRBV5-6 and TRBJ1-6, reads DAGVTQSPTHLIKTRGQQVTLRCSPKSGHDTVSWYQQALGQGPQFIFQYYEEEERQRGNFPDRFSGHQFPNYSSELNVNALLLGDSALYLCASSRGGRENSPLHFGNGTRLTVT.

This sequence joins TRBV19 and TRBJ1-5; the D gene is possibly TRBD1 (5 bases). CDR3 length equals 15 residues. In germline, CDR1 is LNHDA, CDR2 SQIVND (reference sequence). The V end was cut by 0 bases, the J end by 13 bases, with 19 bases between. CDR3 protein: CASSIEGGFGAAQHF. DNA of the CDR3: TGTGCCAGTAGTATAGAGGGGGGATTTGGGGCGGCGCAGCATTTT.

The genes are TRBV6-6 and TRBJ1-1; 8 bases are a match to TRBD1. This CDR3 is built from 13 residues. Germline loops: CDR1 MNHNY, CDR2 SVGAGI (reference sequence). V trimming: 8 bases; J trimming: 5 bases; junction bases outside the gene matches: 7. CDR3 protein: CASGQGARTEAFF. DNA for the CDR3: TGTGCCAGCGGGCAGGGGGCGCGGACTGAAGCTTTCTTT.

The J gene is TRBJ1-3, the V gene TRBV5-6; D gene uncertain. The germline V gene encodes CDR1 SGHDT and CDR2 YYEEEE. CDR3 length equals 11 residues. Trimming shortened V by 5 bases and J by 3 bases, and 3 bases separated the two germline ends. The CDR3 spells CASSIGNTIYF. The CDR3 nucleotides are TGTGCCAGCAGTATTGGAAACACCATATATTTT.

This clone has more than one count but fewer than ten. The CDR3 spells CASKSLGNTEAFF. The CDR3 bases are TGTGCCAGCAAAAGCTTAGGGAACACTGAAGCTTTCTTT. The chain joins TRBV6-1 to TRBJ1-1; D gene ambiguous. The CDR3 has 13 amino acids. V dropped 7 bases and J dropped 1 base, with 10 bases sitting between them. Germline V gene sequence: CDR1 MNHNS, CDR2 SASEGT.

This chain joins TRBV6-5 and TRBJ1-5; D is undetermined. Looked up from germline, CDR1 is MNHEY and CDR2 is SVGAGI. Trimming stripped 7 bases from V and 7 bases from J, with 14 bases between. The CDR3 runs 13 residues. The CDR3 nucleotides are TGTGCCAGCACCCCAACCCGAGCCCAGCCCCAGCATTTT. It translates to CASTPTRAQPQHF.

V and J are TRBV6-6 and TRBJ1-2; possibly TRBD1 for D (5 bases). The CDR3 runs 14 residues. Germline V lookup: CDR1 MNHNY, CDR2 SVGAGI (reference sequence). With 7 bases removed from V and 2 bases from J, the gap between germline ends came to 14 bases. CDR3 nucleotides: TGTGCCAGCACCAAAACCCAGGGAAACTATGGCTACACCTTC. This sequence encodes CASTKTQGNYGYTF.

This clone was detected a few times. V gene TRBV30 combines with J gene TRBJ1-5; the D gene is possibly TRBD1 (6 bases). Germline CDR1 is GTSNPN and CDR2 is SVGIG (reference sequence). V was trimmed by 2 bases and J by 7 bases, leaving 12 bases between them. The CDR3 is 13 residues long. The CDR3: CAWSSGGWQPQHF. CDR3 nucleotides: TGTGCCTGGAGTAGCGGGGGCTGGCAGCCCCAGCATTTT.

The chain joins TRBV30 to TRBJ1-4, with TRBD1 matching over 11 bases. V trimming: 2 bases; J trimming: 8 bases; junction bases outside the gene matches: 4. CDR1 GTSNPN and CDR2 SVGIG come from the germline V gene (reference sequence). The CDR3 contains 14 residues. CDR3 coding DNA: TGTGCCTGGAGTACGGGACAGGGGGAAGAAAAACTGTTTTTT. Translation gives CAWSTGQGEEKLFF.

V is TRBV5-5 and J is TRBJ2-7; no reliable D call. The CDR3 is 14 residues long. Trimming took 3 bases from V and 4 from J, leaving 14 bases between them. Germline V lookup: CDR1 SGHKS, CDR2 YYEKEE (reference sequence). The CDR3 region has the DNA TGTGCCAGCAGCTCCTTAGGTGATGTATACGAGCAGTACGTC. Its translation is CASSSLGDVYEQYV.

This clone was counted only a few times. This sequence joins TRBV7-8 and TRBJ2-5; D perhaps matches TRBD2 (6 bases). Germline values: CDR1 SGHVS, CDR2 FQNEAQ. This CDR3 is built from 13 residues. V was trimmed by 5 bases and J by 7 bases, leaving 14 bases between them. For the CDR3, the DNA is TGTGCCAGCAGCCGGGGACTCCGCGGGACCCAGTACTTC. Residues: CASSRGLRGTQYF.

This clone was counted a few times. This rearrangement joins TRBV12-3 or TRBV12-4 to TRBJ1-5; D remains ambiguous. CDR3 length: 12 amino acids. V was clipped by 6 bases and J by 9 bases, with 12 bases between them. The CDR3 loop is CASSLDFWPQHF. Here the CDR3 DNA reads TGTGCCAGCAGCCTGGACTTCTGGCCCCAGCATTTT.